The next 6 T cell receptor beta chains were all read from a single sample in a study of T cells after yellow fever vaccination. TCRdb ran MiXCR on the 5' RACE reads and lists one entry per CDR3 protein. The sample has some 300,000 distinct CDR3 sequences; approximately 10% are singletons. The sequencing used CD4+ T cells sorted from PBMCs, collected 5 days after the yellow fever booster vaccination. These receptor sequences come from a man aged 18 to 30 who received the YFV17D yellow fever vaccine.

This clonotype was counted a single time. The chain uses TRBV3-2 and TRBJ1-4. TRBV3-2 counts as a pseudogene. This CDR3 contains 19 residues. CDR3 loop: CASSQDPTHRLSTNEKLFF. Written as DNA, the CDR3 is TGTGCCAGCAGCCAAGATCCCACCCACAGACTCTCAACTAATGAAAAACTGTTTTTT.

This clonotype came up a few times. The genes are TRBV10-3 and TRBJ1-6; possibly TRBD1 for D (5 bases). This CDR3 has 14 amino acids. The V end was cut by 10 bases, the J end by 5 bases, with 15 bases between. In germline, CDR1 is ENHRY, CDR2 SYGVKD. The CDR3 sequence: CATGQVADNSPLHF. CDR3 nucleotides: TGTGCCACCGGACAAGTCGCCGATAATTCACCCCTCCACTTT.

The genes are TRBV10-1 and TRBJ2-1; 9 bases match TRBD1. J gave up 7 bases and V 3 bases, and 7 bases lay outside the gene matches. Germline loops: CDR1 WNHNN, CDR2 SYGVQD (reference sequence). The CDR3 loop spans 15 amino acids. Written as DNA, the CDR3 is TGCGCCAGCAGTGACCCCGGGACAGGGTGGAATGAGCAGTTCTTC. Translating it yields CASSDPGTGWNEQFF.

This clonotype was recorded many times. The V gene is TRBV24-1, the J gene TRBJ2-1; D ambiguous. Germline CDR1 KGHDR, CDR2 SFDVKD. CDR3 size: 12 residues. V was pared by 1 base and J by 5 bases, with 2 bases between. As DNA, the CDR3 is TGTGCCACCAGTGATTTTAACAATGAGCAGTTCTTC. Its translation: CATSDFNNEQFF.

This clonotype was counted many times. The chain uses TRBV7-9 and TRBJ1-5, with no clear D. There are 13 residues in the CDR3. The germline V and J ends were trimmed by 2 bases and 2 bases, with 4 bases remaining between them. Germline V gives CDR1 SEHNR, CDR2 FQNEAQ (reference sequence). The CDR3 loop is CASSLQGNQPQHF. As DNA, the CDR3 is TGTGCCAGCAGCTTACAGGGCAATCAGCCCCAGCATTTT.

CDR3 sequence (DNA): TGCGCCAGCAGCCAAGGACCCCAGGGGGCATCCGGAGAAAAACTGTTTTTT. Translated, it gives CASSQGPQGASGEKLFF. This chain connects TRBV4-3 to TRBJ1-4, with TRBD1 identical over 8 bases. The CDR3 spans 17 residues. Germline V gene lookup returns CDR1 LGHNA and CDR2 YSLEER. J was trimmed by 8 bases and V by 1 base; bases with no gene match: 12.